The entry below describes one TCR beta chain. Samples were taken at baseline and on day 1 of cycles 4 and 7. This CDR3 is built from 15 residues. Between the trimmed V and J ends, which lost 2 bases and 0 bases, there was a span of 8 bases. CDR1 and CDR2 (germline): SNHLY, FYNNEI. The entry originates in a study of OX40 agonist ivuxolimab in advanced cancers. Here immunoSEQ multiplex PCR was the method, and the copy in TCRdb shows in-frame clones only, minus some. This table holds around 80,000 clones, approximately 80% found once. This receptor was obtained from an adult with an advanced solid tumor such as melanoma, head and neck, liver or kidney cancer. The chain recombines TRBV2 with TRBJ1-5; maybe TRBD1 (6 bases). The source material was CD4+ or CD8+ T cells sorted from blood, sampled in a trial of the OX40 agonist ivuxolimab. CDR3 amino acids: CASSEQGRSNQPQHF. The CDR3 nucleotides are TGTGCCAGCAGTGAACAGGGGCGTAGCAATCAGCCCCAGCATTTT.